The clone carrying this T cell receptor beta chain was seen more than once but under ten times. The sample comes from a study of blood T cell repertoires in COVID-19. Study-wide background: COVID-19 samples collected from the United States, Italy and Spain covered acute and convalescent phases. Nucleic acid was either cDNA or gDNA, and it came from T cells, B-cell-depleted T cells, or PBMCs.

Deletions cut 7 bases from V and 7 bases from J, with 16 bases between. The CDR3 has 13 residues. Germline-derived CDR1 and CDR2 are SNHLY and FYNNEI. The data were produced by immunoSEQ multiplex PCR, yet TCRdb's version contains in-frame clones alone and is incomplete. This table has fewer than 200,000 clones, roughly 70% appearing once. The sample comprised peripheral blood. The J gene is TRBJ1-2, the V gene TRBV2; D perhaps matches TRBD1 (5 bases). The clonotype was recovered from a woman older than 75 with acute or convalescent COVID-19. This CDR3 is CASTPAGPLGYTF. DNA of the CDR3: TGTGCCAGCACCCCAGCAGGGCCCCTTGGCTACACCTTC.